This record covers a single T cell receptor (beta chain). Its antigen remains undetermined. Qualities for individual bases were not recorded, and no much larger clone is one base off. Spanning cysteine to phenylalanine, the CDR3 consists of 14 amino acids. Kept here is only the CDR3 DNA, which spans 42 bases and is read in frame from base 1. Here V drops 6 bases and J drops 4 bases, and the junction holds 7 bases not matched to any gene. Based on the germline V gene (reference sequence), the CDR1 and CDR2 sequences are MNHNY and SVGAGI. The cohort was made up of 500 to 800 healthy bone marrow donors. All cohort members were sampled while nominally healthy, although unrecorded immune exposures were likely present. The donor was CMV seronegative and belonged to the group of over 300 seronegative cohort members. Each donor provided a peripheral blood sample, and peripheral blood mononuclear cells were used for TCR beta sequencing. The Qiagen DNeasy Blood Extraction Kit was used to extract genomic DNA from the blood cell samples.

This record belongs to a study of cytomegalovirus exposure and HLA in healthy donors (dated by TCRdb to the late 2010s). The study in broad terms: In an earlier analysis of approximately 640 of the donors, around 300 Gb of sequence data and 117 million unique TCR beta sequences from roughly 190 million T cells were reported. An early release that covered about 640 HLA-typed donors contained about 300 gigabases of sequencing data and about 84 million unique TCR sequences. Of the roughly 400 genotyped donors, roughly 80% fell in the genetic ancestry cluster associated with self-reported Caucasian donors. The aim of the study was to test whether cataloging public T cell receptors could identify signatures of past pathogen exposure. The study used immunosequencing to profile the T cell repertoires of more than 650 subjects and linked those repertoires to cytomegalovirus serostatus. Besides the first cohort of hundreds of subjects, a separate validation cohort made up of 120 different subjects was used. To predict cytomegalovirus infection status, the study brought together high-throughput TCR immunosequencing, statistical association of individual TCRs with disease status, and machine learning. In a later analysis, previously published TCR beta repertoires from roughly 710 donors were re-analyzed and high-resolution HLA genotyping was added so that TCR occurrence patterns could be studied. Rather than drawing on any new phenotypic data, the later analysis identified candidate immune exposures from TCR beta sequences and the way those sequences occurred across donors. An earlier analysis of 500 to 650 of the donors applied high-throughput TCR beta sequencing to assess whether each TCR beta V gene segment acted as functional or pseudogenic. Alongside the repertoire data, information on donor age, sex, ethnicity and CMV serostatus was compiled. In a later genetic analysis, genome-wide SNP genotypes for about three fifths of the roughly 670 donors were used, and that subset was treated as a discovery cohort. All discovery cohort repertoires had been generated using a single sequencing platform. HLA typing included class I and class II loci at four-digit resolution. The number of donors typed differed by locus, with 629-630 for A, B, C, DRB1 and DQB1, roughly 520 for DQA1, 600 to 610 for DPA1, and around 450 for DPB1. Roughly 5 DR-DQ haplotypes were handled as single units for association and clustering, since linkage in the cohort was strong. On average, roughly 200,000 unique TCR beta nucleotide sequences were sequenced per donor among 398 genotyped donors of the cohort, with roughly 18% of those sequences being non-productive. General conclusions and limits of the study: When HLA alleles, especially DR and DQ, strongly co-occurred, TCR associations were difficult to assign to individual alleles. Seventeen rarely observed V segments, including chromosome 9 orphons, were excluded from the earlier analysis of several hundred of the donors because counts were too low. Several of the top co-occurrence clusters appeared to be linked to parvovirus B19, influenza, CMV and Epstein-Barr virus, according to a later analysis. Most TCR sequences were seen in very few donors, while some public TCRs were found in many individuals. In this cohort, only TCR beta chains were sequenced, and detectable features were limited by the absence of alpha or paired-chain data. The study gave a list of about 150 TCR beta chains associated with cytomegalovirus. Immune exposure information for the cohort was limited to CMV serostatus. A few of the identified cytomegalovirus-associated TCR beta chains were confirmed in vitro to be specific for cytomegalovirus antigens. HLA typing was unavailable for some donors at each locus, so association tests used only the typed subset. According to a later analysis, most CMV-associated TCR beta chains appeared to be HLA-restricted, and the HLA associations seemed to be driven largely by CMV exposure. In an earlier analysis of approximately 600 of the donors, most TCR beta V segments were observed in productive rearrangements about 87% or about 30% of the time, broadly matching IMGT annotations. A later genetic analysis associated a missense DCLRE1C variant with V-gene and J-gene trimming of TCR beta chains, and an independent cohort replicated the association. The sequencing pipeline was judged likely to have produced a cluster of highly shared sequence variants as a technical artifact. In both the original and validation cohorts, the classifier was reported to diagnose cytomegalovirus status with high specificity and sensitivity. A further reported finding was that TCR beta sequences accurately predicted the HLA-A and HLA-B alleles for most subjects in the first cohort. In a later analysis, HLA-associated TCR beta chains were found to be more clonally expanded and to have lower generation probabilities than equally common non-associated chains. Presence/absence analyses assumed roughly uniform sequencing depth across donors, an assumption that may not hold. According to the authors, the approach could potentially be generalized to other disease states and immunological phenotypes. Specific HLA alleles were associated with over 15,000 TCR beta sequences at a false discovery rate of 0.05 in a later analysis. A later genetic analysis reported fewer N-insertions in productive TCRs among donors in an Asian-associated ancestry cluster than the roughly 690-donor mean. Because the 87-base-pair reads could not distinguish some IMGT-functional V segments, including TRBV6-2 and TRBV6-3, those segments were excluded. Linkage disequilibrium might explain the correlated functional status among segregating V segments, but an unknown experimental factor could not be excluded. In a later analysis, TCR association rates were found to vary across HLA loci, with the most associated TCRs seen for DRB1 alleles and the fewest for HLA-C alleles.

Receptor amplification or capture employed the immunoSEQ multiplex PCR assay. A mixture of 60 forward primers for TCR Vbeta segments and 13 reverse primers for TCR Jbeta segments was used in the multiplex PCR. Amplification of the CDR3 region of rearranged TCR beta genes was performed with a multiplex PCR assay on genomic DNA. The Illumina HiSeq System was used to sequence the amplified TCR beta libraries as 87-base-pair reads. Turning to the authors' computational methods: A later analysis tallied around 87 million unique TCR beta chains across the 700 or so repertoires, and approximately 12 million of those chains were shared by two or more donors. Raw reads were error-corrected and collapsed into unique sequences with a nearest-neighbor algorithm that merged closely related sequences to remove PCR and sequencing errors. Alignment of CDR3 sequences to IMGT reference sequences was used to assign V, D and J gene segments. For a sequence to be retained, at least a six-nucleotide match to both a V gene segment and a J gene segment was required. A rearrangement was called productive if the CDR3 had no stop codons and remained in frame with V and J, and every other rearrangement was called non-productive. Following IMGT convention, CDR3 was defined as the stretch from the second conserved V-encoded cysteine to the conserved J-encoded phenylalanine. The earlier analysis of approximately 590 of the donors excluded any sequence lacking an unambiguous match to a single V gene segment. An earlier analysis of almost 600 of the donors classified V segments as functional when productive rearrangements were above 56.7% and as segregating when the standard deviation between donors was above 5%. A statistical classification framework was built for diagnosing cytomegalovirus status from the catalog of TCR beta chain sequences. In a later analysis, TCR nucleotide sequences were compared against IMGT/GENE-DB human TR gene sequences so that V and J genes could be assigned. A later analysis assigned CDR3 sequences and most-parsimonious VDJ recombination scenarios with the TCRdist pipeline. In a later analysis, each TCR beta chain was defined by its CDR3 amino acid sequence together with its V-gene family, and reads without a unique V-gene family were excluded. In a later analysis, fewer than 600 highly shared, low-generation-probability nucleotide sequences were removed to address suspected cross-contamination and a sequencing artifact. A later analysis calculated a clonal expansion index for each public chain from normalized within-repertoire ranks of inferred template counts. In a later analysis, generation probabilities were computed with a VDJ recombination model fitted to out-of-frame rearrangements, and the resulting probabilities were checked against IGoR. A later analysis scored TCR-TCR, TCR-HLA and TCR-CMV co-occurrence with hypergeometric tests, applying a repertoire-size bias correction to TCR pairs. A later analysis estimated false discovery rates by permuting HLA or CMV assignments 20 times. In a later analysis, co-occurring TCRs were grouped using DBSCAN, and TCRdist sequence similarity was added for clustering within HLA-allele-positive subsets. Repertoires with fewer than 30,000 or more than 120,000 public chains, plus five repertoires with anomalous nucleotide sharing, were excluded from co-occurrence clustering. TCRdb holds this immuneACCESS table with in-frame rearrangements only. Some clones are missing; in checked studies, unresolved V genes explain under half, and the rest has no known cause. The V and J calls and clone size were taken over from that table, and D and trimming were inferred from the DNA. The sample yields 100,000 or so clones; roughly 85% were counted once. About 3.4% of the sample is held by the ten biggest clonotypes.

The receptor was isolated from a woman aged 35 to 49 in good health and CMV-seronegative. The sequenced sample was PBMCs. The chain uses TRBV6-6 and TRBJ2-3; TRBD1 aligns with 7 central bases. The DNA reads TGTGCCAGCAGCCAAGGACAGGAAGCAGATACGCAGTATTTT. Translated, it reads CASSQGQEADTQYF.